This TCR beta chain was profiled in a study of blood T cell repertoires in COVID-19. This CDR3 region has 14 residues. Germline CDR1 ENHRY, CDR2 SYGVKD. Losses at the gene ends were 8 bases for V and 5 bases for J; bases not matched to a gene: 6. Generated by immunoSEQ multiplex PCR, the TCRdb table keeps only in-frame clones and is missing some. This sample yields some 300,000 clones, of which around 86% are seen a single time; 1.3% belongs to the top ten. Sequenced sample: peripheral blood. The genes are TRBV10-3 and TRBJ1-6; 7 bases line up with TRBD1. The source of this sequence is a man between 65 and 85 years old with acute or convalescent COVID-19. This CDR3 is CAIARDSDNSPLHF. For the CDR3, the DNA is TGTGCCATCGCCAGGGACAGTGATAATTCACCCCTCCACTTT.